The 14 T cell receptor beta chains below were found in one sample sequenced in a study of T cell clonality in common variable immunodeficiency. No antigen has been assigned to these receptors. Some clones are missing from TCRdb's copy, which holds only in-frame ones; the method was immunoSEQ multiplex PCR. This sample has 25,000 to 30,000 clones, each found more than once. Overall study results and limits: Common variable immunodeficiency TCR beta sequences reportedly had fewer deletions and N-nucleotide insertions.

The sequenced sample consisted of peripheral blood mononuclear cells. The receptors were gathered from a human donor with common variable immunodeficiency.

This clone occurred many times. CDR3 amino acids: CASSLEGTGLTGELFF. The sequenced CDR3 bases are TGCGCCAGCAGCTTGGAGGGGACAGGCCTGACCGGGGAG. The V gene is TRBV5-1, the J gene TRBJ2-2; 8 nucleotides align to TRBD1. The missing CDR3 end, 3 residues past where the read stops, is filled in from the germline J gene. The V gene end was trimmed by 0 bases and the J gene end by 5 bases; junction bases not matched to a gene: 6. The CDR3 totals 16 residues. Germline V CDR1 and CDR2: SGHRS, YFSETQ.

Concerning this clone: The read gets to within 3 residues of the CDR3 end, and the germline J gene fills in the rest. The rearrangement uses TRBV2 and TRBJ2-7, with D maybe TRBD2 (5 bases). Trimming cost V 5 bases and J 0 bases, with 11 bases left between them. CDR3 size: 14 residues. Per germline, CDR1 SNHLY and CDR2 FYNNEI. CDR3 DNA, as far as it was read: TGTGCCAGCAGTCTCGGGGATTCCTCCTACGAG. Translation: CASSLGDSSYE. The full CDR3 is CASSLGDSSYEQYF.

This clone occurred a few times. The CDR3 protein is CAWSSPSESSYNSPLHF. The DNA read from the CDR3 is TGTGCCTGGAGTTCCCCTAGTGAGAGCTCCTATAATTCACCC. This chain connects TRBV30 to TRBJ1-6; D not certain. Read coverage stops 3 residues before the CDR3 terminus; the germline J gene supplies the remainder. V gave up 2 bases and J gave up 0 bases, with 14 bases separating them. This CDR3 spans 17 amino acids. From germline, CDR1 is GTSNPN and CDR2 SVGIG (reference sequence). The whole variable domain, filled in from reference TRBV30 and TRBJ1-6, reads SQTIHQWPATLVQPVGSPLSLECTVEGTSNPNLYWYRQAAGRGLQLLFYSVGIGQISSEVPQNLSASRPQDRQFILSSKKLLLSDSGFYLCAWSSPSESSYNSPLHFGNGTRLTVT.

This clone was counted ten times or more. The read halts 3 residues ahead of the CDR3 end, with the missing end drawn from the germline J gene. The chain is built from TRBV6-1 and TRBJ2-7, with 9 bases aligning to TRBD1. The CDR3 length is 15 residues. Germline V gene sequence: CDR1 MNHNS, CDR2 SASEGT. With V trimmed by 3 bases and J by 0 bases, 3 bases remained unmatched. CDR3: CASSDRDRVSYEQYF. CDR3 bases read: TGTGCCAGCAGTGACCGGGACAGGGTCTCCTACGAG.

CDR3 loop: CASSISQVLNTEAFF. The CDR3 DNA, read in part, is TGTGCCAGTAGTATTTCGCAGGTGCTGAACACTGAA. This sequence joins TRBV19 and TRBJ1-1, with D uncertain. The CDR3 end falls 3 residues outside the read, so it is completed with the germline J gene. This CDR3 is 15 amino acids long. CDR1 is LNHDA, CDR2 SQIVND, per germline (reference sequence). V gave up 3 bases and J gave up 0 bases, with 11 bases separating them.

Concerning this clone: The read gets to within 3 residues of the CDR3 end, and the germline J gene fills in the rest. The V call is TRBV20-1, the J call TRBJ2-1; D might be TRBD2 (7 bases). V lost 5 bases, J lost 2 bases, and 22 bases lay in between. In germline, CDR1 is DFQATT, CDR2 SNEGSKA (reference sequence). The CDR3 runs to 17 residues. The CDR3 bases that were read are TGCAGTGCTTACCGGAGGGGGGGGCGAGTAACCTACAATGAG. Protein product: CSAYRRGGRVTYNE. The whole CDR3 region reads CSAYRRGGRVTYNEQFF.

This clone was found a few times. The read stops 3 residues short of the end of the CDR3; the missing end is completed from the germline J gene. The V gene is TRBV19, the J gene TRBJ1-6, with 9 bases that match TRBD1. CDR1 is LNHDA, CDR2 SQIVND, per germline (reference sequence). The V segment lost 6 bases and the J segment 9 bases; nucleotides outside the gene matches: 12. The CDR3 length is 16 residues. CDR3 amino acids: CASSREHRGLTSPLHF. CDR3 DNA (partial): TGTGCCAGTAGCCGGGAACACAGGGGGCTAACTTCACCC.

There are many counts of this clone. The read stops 3 residues short of the end of the CDR3; the missing end is completed from the germline J gene. The chain is built from TRBV2 and TRBJ1-2, with unresolved D. V shed 6 bases and J shed 4 bases, with 12 bases lying between them. This CDR3 region has 13 residues. Per germline, CDR1 SNHLY and CDR2 FYNNEI. CDR3 loop: CASSGERAYGYTF. The part of the CDR3 DNA that was read is TGTGCCAGCAGCGGGGAGAGGGCCTATGGC. Looking up the rest from reference TRBV2 and TRBJ1-2 gives the full variable domain: EPEVTQTPSHQVTQMGQEVILRCVPISNHLYFYWYRQILGQKVEFLVSFYNNEISEKSEIFDDQFSVERPDGSNFTLKIRSTKLEDSAMYFCASSGERAYGYTFGSGTRLTVV.

Ten or more counts support this clone. The read ends 3 residues early relative to the CDR3; the germline J gene fills the gap. The V call is TRBV19, the J call TRBJ1-5; D is ambiguous. In germline, CDR1 is LNHDA, CDR2 SQIVND (reference sequence). There are 13 residues in the CDR3. Trimming cost V 5 bases and J 5 bases, with 10 bases left between them. CDR3 bases read: TGTGCCAGTAGTTACGGGGTTGATCAGCCC. Protein product: CASSYGVDQP. From start to end, the CDR3 is CASSYGVDQPQHF.

Only a few counts were recorded for this clone. With the read ending 3 residues before the CDR3 end, the germline J gene is used to fill in that end. The chain joins TRBV5-1 to TRBJ2-1; D perhaps matches TRBD1 (5 bases). CDR1 and CDR2 (germline): SGHRS, YFSETQ. The CDR3 runs 15 residues. V gave up 0 bases and J gave up 6 bases, with 13 bases separating them. The CDR3 spells CASSLGAGWGNEQFF. CDR3 DNA (partial): TGCGCCAGCAGCTTGGGTGCAGGGTGGGGCAATGAG.

This clone was seen at least ten times. The read terminates 3 residues ahead of where the CDR3 ends, so the germline J gene completes it. The chain carries TRBV7-9 and TRBJ1-4; D remains unclear. V was trimmed by 8 bases and J by 1 base, leaving 14 bases between them. This CDR3 contains 15 residues. Per the germline V gene, CDR1 is SEHNR and CDR2 is FQNEAQ (reference sequence). CDR3 in amino acids: CASRFSAGTNEKLFF. CDR3 DNA (partial): TGTGCCAGCCGATTCTCTGCAGGAACTAATGAAAAA.

This clone was counted many times. The read terminates 3 residues before the CDR3 end, so the remaining end is supplied by the germline J gene. V is TRBV7-2 and J is TRBJ1-5; 9 bases are a match to TRBD1. V was clipped by 2 bases and J by 6 bases; unmatched bases: 5. The V gene's germline CDR1 is SGHTA and CDR2 FQGNSA. CDR3 length: 15 residues. Partial CDR3 DNA: TGTGCCAGCAGCTTACGGACAGGGGAAAGTCAGCCC. Its protein product is CASSLRTGESQP. Given in full, the CDR3 is CASSLRTGESQPQHF.

In this sample, this clone turned up a few times. The sequence runs out 3 residues before the end of the CDR3; the remainder is reconstructed from the germline J gene. The V and J genes are TRBV5-1 and TRBJ2-3, with TRBD2 identical over 11 bases. Trimming took 2 bases from V and 5 from J; bases not matched to a gene: 1. CDR3 size: 14 residues. Germline values: CDR1 SGHRS, CDR2 YFSETQ. The CDR3 spells CASSLGTSGDTQYF. Partial CDR3 DNA: TGCGCCAGCAGCTTAGGGACTAGCGGAGATACG.

This clone was detected ten times or more. The CDR3 end lies 3 residues beyond the end of the read and is filled in from the germline J gene. This chain joins TRBV7-6 and TRBJ1-3; D remains ambiguous. Per germline, CDR1 SGHVS and CDR2 FNYEAQ. The CDR3 extends over 14 amino acids. Trimming took 1 base from V and 1 from J, leaving 5 bases between them. CDR3 sequence reads: CASSLVGSGNTIYF. CDR3 DNA, as far as it was read: TGTGCCAGCAGCTTAGTAGGGTCTGGAAACACC. Full variable domain (remainder filled in from reference TRBV7-6 and TRBJ1-3): GAGVSQSPRYKVTKRGQDVALRCDPISGHVSLYWYRQALGQGPEFLTYFNYEAQQDKSGLPNDRFSAERPEGSISTLTIQRTEQRDSAMYRCASSLVGSGNTIYFGEGSWLTVV.